This TCR beta chain was sequenced during a study of OX40 agonist ivuxolimab in advanced cancers. Background on the study: One hepatocellular carcinoma and a couple of cutaneous melanoma patients partially responded.

Profiled with immunoSEQ multiplex PCR; TCRdb holds only in-frame clones, not every one. The sample includes 13,000 or so clones, around 86% seen only once; the top ten take 44%. Trimming shortened V by 2 bases and J by 3 bases, and 13 bases separated the two germline ends. Looked up from germline, CDR1 is MNHEY and CDR2 is SMNVEV (reference sequence). The CDR3 covers 15 residues. In regard to this clone: The sample holds other DNA sequences that translate to the same CDR3.

This TCR derives from an adult with an advanced solid tumor such as melanoma, head and neck, liver or kidney cancer. Sequenced material: CD4+ or CD8+ T cells sorted from blood, taken in a trial of the OX40 agonist ivuxolimab. V and J are TRBV27 and TRBJ1-1; a weak D match, TRBD1 (5 bases). For the CDR3, the DNA is TGTGCCAGCAGTTTAGCCCCGCAGGGTGACACTGAAGCTTTCTTT. Protein product: CASSLAPQGDTEAFF.